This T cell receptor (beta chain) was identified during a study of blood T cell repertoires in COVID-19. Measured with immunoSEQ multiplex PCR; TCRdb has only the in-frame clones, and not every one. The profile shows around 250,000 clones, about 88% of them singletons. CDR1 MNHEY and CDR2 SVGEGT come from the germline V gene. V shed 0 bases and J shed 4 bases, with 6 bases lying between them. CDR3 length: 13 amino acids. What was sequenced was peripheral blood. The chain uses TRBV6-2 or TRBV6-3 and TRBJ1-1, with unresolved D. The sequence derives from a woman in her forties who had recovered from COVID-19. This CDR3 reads CASSYSWSTEAFF. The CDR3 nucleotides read TGTGCCAGCAGTTACTCGTGGAGCACTGAAGCTTTCTTT.